This entry lists 5 T cell receptor beta chains sequenced from one sample in a study of T-cell reconstitution after alpha-beta-depleted transplantation in children. Preparation of the TCRbeta library used unique molecular identifiers. From the PCR reads, TCRdb called clonotypes with MiXCR, one entry per CDR3 protein. The table shows 420,000 or so distinct CDR3 sequences, with around 9.9% occurring only once. The sequenced sample was PBMCs from the stem cell graft donor, obtained from the stem cell graft. The receptors were gathered from a human donor who donated a stem cell graft to a child with acute myeloid leukemia.

This clonotype was observed a handful of times. This chain links TRBV7-9 with TRBJ1-4; weak D call: TRBD1 (5 bases). The CDR3 runs 14 residues. In germline, CDR1 is SEHNR, CDR2 FQNEAQ (reference sequence). Trimming cost V 3 bases and J 6 bases, with 11 bases left between them. CDR3 loop: CASSFMEGDEKLFF. CDR3 nucleotides: TGTGCCAGCAGCTTCATGGAAGGGGATGAAAAACTGTTTTTT.

This chain links TRBV7-2 with TRBJ2-1; TRBD2 agrees at 13 bases. Germline assignment: CDR1 SGHTA and CDR2 FQGNSA. The junction had 5 bases not matched to a gene; V was cut back by 3 bases and J by 9 bases. This CDR3 contains 15 residues. CDR3: CASSLAGLAGVEQFF. DNA of the CDR3: TGTGCCAGCAGCTTGGCCGGACTAGCGGGAGTTGAGCAGTTCTTC.

This chain connects TRBV10-2 to TRBJ1-5, with D unresolved. CDR3 length: 15 residues. V dropped 0 bases and J dropped 3 bases, with 9 bases sitting between them. Germline-derived CDR1 and CDR2 are WSHSY and SAAADI. In DNA, the CDR3 is TGCGCCAGCAGTGAGTCGGGCGGCTACAATCAGCCCCAGCATTTT. Amino acids: CASSESGGYNQPQHF.

J is TRBJ1-1 and V is TRBV5-1, with D possibly matching TRBD1 (5 bases). The CDR3 contains 15 residues. V lost 3 bases and J 3 bases, leaving 15 bases between the germline ends. Per the germline V gene, CDR1 is SGHRS and CDR2 is YFSETQ. CDR3 in amino acids: CASSSSSWGDTEAFF. The CDR3 nucleotides are TGCGCCAGCAGCTCTTCTTCTTGGGGGGACACTGAAGCTTTCTTT.

Ten or more counts support this clonotype. The CDR3 DNA reads as TGCGCCAGCAGCTTTCTGGGGACAGTAGAGACCCAGTACTTC. This codes for CASSFLGTVETQYF. The chain recombines TRBV5-1 with TRBJ2-5; 7 bases are shared with TRBD1. The V gene end was trimmed by 2 bases and the J gene end by 4 bases; junction bases not matched to a gene: 5. The CDR3 runs to 14 residues. Germline CDR1 reads SGHRS; CDR2 reads YFSETQ.